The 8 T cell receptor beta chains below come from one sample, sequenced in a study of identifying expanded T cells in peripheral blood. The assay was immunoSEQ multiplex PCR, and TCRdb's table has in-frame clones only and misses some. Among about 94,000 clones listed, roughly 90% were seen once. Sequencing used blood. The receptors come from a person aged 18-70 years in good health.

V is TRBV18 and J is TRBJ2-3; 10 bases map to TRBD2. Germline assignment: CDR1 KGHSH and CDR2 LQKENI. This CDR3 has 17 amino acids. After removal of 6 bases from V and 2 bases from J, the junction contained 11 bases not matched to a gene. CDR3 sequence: CASSRTQLAGLTDTQYF. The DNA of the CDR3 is TGTGCCAGCTCCCGGACCCAACTAGCGGGGCTCACAGATACGCAGTATTTT.

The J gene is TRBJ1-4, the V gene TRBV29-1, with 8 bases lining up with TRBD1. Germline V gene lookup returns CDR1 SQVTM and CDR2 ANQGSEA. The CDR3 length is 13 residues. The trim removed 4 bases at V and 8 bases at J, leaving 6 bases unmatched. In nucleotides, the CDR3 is TGCAGCGTTGGGGGGACAGGCAGGGAAAAACTGTTTTTT. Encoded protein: CSVGGTGREKLFF.

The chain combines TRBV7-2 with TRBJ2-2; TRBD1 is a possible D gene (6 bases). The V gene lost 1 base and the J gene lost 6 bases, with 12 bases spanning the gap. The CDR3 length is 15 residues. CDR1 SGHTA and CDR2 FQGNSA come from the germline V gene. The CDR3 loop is CASSLDSAGAGELFF. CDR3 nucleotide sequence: TGTGCCAGCAGCTTAGACAGCGCAGGGGCCGGGGAGCTGTTTTTT.

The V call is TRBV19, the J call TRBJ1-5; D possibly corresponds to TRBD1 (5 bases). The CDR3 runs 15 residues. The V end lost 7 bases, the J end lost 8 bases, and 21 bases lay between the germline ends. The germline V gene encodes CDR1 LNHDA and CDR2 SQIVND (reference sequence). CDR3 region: CASTPWDASGEPQHF. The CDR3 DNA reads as TGTGCCAGTACCCCTTGGGACGCCTCTGGGGAGCCCCAGCATTTT.

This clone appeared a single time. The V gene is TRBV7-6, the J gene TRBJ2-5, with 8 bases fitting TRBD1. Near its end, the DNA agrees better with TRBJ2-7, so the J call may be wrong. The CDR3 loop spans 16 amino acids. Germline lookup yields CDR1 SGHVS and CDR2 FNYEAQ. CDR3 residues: CASSREGQGSYYEQYF. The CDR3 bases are TGTGCCAGCAGCAGAGAAGGACAGGGTTCCTACTACGAGCAGTACTTC.

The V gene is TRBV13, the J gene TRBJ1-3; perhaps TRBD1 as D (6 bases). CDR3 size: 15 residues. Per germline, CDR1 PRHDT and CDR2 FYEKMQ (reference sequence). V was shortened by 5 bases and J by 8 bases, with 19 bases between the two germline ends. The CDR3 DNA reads TGTGCCAGCAGCCCGCCCGGGGGCACGCGAGACACCATATATTTT. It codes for CASSPPGGTRDTIYF.

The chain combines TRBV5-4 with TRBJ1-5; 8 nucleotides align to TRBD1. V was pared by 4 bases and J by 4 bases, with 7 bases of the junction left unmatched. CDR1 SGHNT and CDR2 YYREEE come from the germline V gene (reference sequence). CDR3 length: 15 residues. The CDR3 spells CASSSGQGFNQPQHF. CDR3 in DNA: TGTGCCAGCAGCAGCGGACAGGGATTTAATCAGCCCCAGCATTTT.

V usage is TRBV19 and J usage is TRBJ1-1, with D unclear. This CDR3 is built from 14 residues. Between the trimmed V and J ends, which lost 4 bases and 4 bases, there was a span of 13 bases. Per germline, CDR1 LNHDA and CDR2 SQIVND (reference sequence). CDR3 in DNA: TGTGCCAGTAGTACTGTCGAGCGGCTCACTGAAGCTTTCTTT. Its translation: CASSTVERLTEAFF. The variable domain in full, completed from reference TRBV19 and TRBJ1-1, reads DGGITQSPKYLFRKEGQNVTLSCEQNLNHDAMYWYRQDPGQGLRLIYYSQIVNDFQKGDIAEGYSVSREKKESFPLTVTSAQKNPTAFYLCASSTVERLTEAFFGQGTRLTVV.